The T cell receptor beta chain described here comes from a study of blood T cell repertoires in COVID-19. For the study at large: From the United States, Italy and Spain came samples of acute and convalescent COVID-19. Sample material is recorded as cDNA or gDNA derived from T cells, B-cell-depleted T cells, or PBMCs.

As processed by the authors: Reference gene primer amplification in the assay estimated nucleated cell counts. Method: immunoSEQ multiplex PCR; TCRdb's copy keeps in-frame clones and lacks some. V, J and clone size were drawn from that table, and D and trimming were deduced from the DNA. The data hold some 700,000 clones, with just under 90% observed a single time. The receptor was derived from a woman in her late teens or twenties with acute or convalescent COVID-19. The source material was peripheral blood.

Here the CDR3 reads CASSEQGFTEAFF. In DNA form, the CDR3 reads TGTGCCAGCAGTGAACAGGGGTTCACTGAAGCTTTCTTT. The chain links TRBV25-1 to TRBJ1-1; perhaps TRBD1 as D (6 bases). Between the trimmed V and J ends, which lost 2 bases and 4 bases, there was a span of 8 bases. Germline loops: CDR1 MGHDK, CDR2 SYGVNS. This CDR3 is 13 amino acids long.